The text below deals with one TCR beta chain. Its antigen remains unidentified. One base away there is no much larger clone; base qualities are not given. The collaborating institutions used their own protocols to collect whole blood in K2EDTA tubes. For TCRbeta analysis, collaborator samples were shipped as frozen whole blood, as isolated PBMCs, or as DNA extracted from either sample type. The immunoSEQ Assay, a bias-controlled multiplex PCR, was used to amplify TCRbeta CDR3 regions from genomic DNA. The paper's data handling went like this. Nucleated cell counts per sample were estimated from amplification of reference gene primers within the assay. To quantify the absolute abundance of each unique TCRbeta CDR3 rearrangement, sequence reads were collapsed and filtered. For each sample, productive Simpson clonality was calculated as the square root of Simpson's diversity index across productive rearrangements. The immuneACCESS repertoire file appears here via TCRdb, limited to in-frame rearrangements. These files lack a portion of the clones; in checked studies, under half of the deficit traces to unresolved V genes, and the cause of the others is not known. The V and J calls and clone size come from that table; D and trimming were worked out from the DNA. This sample comprises some 75,000 clones, about three quarters of them detected only once. Approximately 19% of the sample rests with the top ten.

The entry originates in a study of blood T cell repertoires in COVID-19 (dated by TCRdb to about 2020). For context, the study as a whole: The collaborator samples originated in the United States, Italy and Spain and spanned the acute and convalescent phases of COVID-19. The material from the prospective study consisted of cDNA or gDNA derived from T cells, B-cell-depleted T cells, or PBMCs. Subjects who had been exposed to COVID-19, were actively infected with it, or had recovered from it provided the deeply sampled blood TCRbeta repertoires that made up the dataset. A freely available public database, intended as a resource for researchers studying the immune response to SARS-CoV-2, is where the repertoires were released. Samples were obtained from the ongoing ImmuneRACE study (first 160 participants) and from 1,254 subjects provided by 6 global collaborators. Nearly every sample came with metadata listing a de-identified subject ID, COVID-19 status, age in years and sex. Where available, HLA class I and class II types were taken from metadata supplied by the sample provider and were not determined by assay-based typing.

Beyond this particular receptor, the publication reports: How much clinical and demographic metadata was included differed by source and by participant, and the metadata was provided uncurated.

V and J are truncated by 4 bases and 6 bases respectively, leaving an intervening sequence of 19 bases. From the germline V gene (reference sequence), CDR1 is GTSNPN and CDR2 is SVGIG. The CDR3 has 15 amino acids, counting the end cysteine and phenylalanine. The read is trimmed to its CDR3 DNA, 45 bases read in frame from base 1. The sequenced sample was peripheral blood. The sequence links TRBV30 to TRBJ2-1; D gene: possibly TRBD1, on 5 matching bases. This clonotype was obtained from a woman older than 75 with active or convalescent COVID-19. The sequence in DNA is TGTGCCTGGACCGCCAGGGTGAGCGCCTTCAATGAGCAGTTCTTC. This codes for CAWTARVSAFNEQFF.